The 5 T cell receptor beta chains in this list originate from one sample, sequenced in a study of blood T cell repertoires in COVID-19. Clones were sequenced by immunoSEQ multiplex PCR, and TCRdb holds only the in-frame ones, with some missing. In the table there are approximately 210,000 clones, approximately 80% of which are singletons. Sequencing was done on a sample of PBMCs or T cells enriched from blood (not recorded which). The receptors come from a woman aged 55-69 years who had recovered from COVID-19.

The rearrangement uses TRBV4-1 and TRBJ2-4; 9 bases map to TRBD1. V shed 1 base, J shed 2 bases, and the junction held 3 bases outside the gene matches. Germline V gene sequence: CDR1 MGHRA, CDR2 YSYEKL. CDR3 length equals 16 residues. This CDR3 reads CASSQVQGASKNIQYF. CDR3 in DNA: TGCGCCAGCAGCCAAGTACAGGGGGCTTCCAAAAACATTCAGTACTTC.

The chain recombines TRBV18 with TRBJ2-3; weak D call: TRBD2 (7 bases). V was trimmed by 0 bases and J by 3 bases, leaving 16 bases between them. The CDR3 contains 17 residues. Germline-derived CDR1 and CDR2 are KGHSH and LQKENI. Here the CDR3 reads CASSPPPGGGGTDTQYF. The CDR3 region has the DNA TGTGCCAGCTCACCACCCCCTGGGGGCGGGGGTACAGATACGCAGTATTTT.

The genes are TRBV2 and TRBJ2-1; 16 bases match TRBD2. The germline V gene has CDR1 SNHLY and CDR2 FYNNEI. The CDR3 sequence is 15 residues long. V gave up 7 bases and J gave up 9 bases; unmatched junction bases: 6. CDR3 in amino acids: CASTGTSGGEGEQFF. The CDR3 DNA reads as TGTGCCAGCACTGGGACTAGCGGGGGGGAAGGTGAGCAGTTCTTC.

The CDR3 nucleotides are TGTGCCAGCAGCCACCCGAGCGGGATTAGCACAGATACGCAGTATTTT. The encoded protein is CASSHPSGISTDTQYF. This chain links TRBV7-8 with TRBJ2-3; the match to TRBD2 covers 7 bases. The CDR3 length is 16 residues. After removal of 5 bases from V and 0 bases from J, the junction contained 8 bases not matched to a gene. CDR1 and CDR2 (germline): SGHVS, FQNEAQ. The full variable domain, rest sourced from reference TRBV7-8 and TRBJ2-3, is GAGVSQSPRYKVAKRGQDVALRCDPISGHVSLFWYQQALGQGPEFLTYFQNEAQLDKSGLPSDRFFAERPEGSVSTLKIQRTQQEDSAVYLCASSHPSGISTDTQYFGPGTRLTVL.

The genes are TRBV3-1 (or the pseudogene TRBV3-2) and TRBJ1-1; no clear D. V shed 3 bases and J shed 1 base, with 6 bases lying between them. This CDR3 contains 13 residues. CDR1 is LGHDT, CDR2 YNNKEL, per germline (reference sequence). The CDR3 sequence is CASSHGKNTEAFF. The CDR3 DNA reads TGTGCCAGCAGCCACGGGAAGAACACTGAAGCTTTCTTT.